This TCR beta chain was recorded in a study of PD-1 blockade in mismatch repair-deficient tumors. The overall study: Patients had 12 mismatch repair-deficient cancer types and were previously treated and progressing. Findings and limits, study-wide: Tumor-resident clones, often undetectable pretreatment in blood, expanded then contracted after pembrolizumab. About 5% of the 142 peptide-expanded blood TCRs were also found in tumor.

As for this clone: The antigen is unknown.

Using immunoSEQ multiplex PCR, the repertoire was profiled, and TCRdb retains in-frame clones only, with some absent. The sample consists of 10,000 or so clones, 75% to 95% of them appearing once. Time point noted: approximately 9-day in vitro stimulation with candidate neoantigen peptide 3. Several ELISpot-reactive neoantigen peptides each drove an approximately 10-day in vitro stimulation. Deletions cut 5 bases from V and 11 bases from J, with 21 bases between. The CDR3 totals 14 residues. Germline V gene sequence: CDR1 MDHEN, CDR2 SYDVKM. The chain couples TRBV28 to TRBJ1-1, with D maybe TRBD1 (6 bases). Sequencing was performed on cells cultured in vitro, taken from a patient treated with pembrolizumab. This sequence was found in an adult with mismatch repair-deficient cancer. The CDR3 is CASSLGGGLVRAFF. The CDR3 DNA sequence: TGTGCCAGCAGTCTGGGCGGGGGGCTTGTAAGGGCTTTCTTT.